One sample yielded the 4 T cell receptor beta chains listed below, sequenced in a study of shared clonotypes between healthy human individuals (dated by TCRdb to the early 2020s). Library preparation used the immunoSEQ multiplex PCR assay. TCRdb carries this immuneACCESS record with in-frame sequences only. Its versions omit some clonotypes, under half of them owing to an unresolved V gene in the studies checked, with the rest unexplained. The sample profile shows roughly 2.6 million clones; 85% to 95% of them were found once. About 0.13% of the sample comes from the top ten. Sequencing was carried out using naive CD4+ T cells sorted from blood. Per the publication, the cell subset or site label means: CD45RA+ positively selected. The receptors stem from a man aged 18 to 30 in good health.

This rearrangement joins TRBV2 to TRBJ1-6; D not certain. The germline V gene encodes CDR1 SNHLY and CDR2 FYNNEI. This CDR3 comprises 14 residues. Trimming shortened V by 3 bases and J by 10 bases, and 13 bases separated the two germline ends. In nucleotides, the CDR3 is TGTGCCAGCAGTGAGTACGGGGTGGGCTCACCCCTCCACTTT. This gives the protein CASSEYGVGSPLHF.

The chain recombines TRBV11-2 with TRBJ1-2; no firm D call. The CDR3 length is 14 residues. Between the trimmed V and J ends, which lost 4 bases and 3 bases, there was a span of 12 bases. The germline gives CDR1 SGHAT, CDR2 FQNNGV. Here the CDR3 DNA reads TGTGCCAGCAGCTCCGGACTGACCTACTATGGCTACACCTTC. Residues: CASSSGLTYYGYTF.

This chain joins TRBV28 and TRBJ1-1, with a weak D call TRBD1 (5 bases). Per the germline V gene, CDR1 is MDHEN and CDR2 is SYDVKM. The CDR3 consists of 15 residues. V was clipped by 4 bases and J by 1 base, with 13 bases between them. DNA for the CDR3: TGTGCCAGCAGTTCGGGCGGGACGGCGAACACTGAAGCTTTCTTT. Translated: CASSSGGTANTEAFF.

The chain has TRBV11-3 and TRBJ2-7, with 9 bases lining up with TRBD2. The germline CDR1 and CDR2 sequences are SGHNT and YENEEA. Trimming cost V 3 bases and J 3 bases; bases outside gene matches: 6. The CDR3 sequence is 15 residues long. The CDR3 protein is CASSFSAGGNYEQYF. For the CDR3, the DNA is TGTGCCAGCAGCTTTTCCGCGGGAGGGAACTACGAGCAGTACTTC.